A selection of T cell receptor beta chains follows, all from one sample in a study of cytomegalovirus exposure and HLA in healthy donors. Assay used: immunoSEQ multiplex PCR; TCRdb lists only in-frame clones, some missing. Counted here are about 150,000 clones, 68% occurring once; the ten biggest clones make up 10%. Sample: PBMCs. These receptors all come from a man younger than 40 in good health and CMV-seropositive. Both conserved end residues are trimmed from each CDR3. Fields, in order: D gene, J gene, V gene, CDR3 protein. D genes are given only for firm matches.

d_call: NA
j_call: TRBJ1-3
v_call: TRBV4-1
cdr3_aa: ASSIQVSSGNTIY

d_call: TRBD1
j_call: TRBJ1-4
v_call: TRBV27
cdr3_aa: ASRGQATNEKLF

d_call: NA
j_call: TRBJ2-7
v_call: TRBV9
cdr3_aa: ASSVVGGSGEQY

d_call: TRBD2
j_call: TRBJ2-3
v_call: TRBV6-5
cdr3_aa: ASSSVAGITDTQY

d_call: NA
j_call: TRBJ2-1
v_call: TRBV4-2
cdr3_aa: ASSQVSAPTGEQF

d_call: TRBD1
j_call: TRBJ1-2
v_call: TRBV9
cdr3_aa: ASSVDGTGYGYT

d_call: NA
j_call: TRBJ2-7
v_call: TRBV5-4
cdr3_aa: ASLRGGPGETAEQY

d_call: NA
j_call: TRBJ2-1
v_call: TRBV7-9
cdr3_aa: ASSFGTYNEQF

d_call: NA
j_call: TRBJ2-7
v_call: TRBV11-2
cdr3_aa: ASSLGGDRSPY

d_call: NA
j_call: TRBJ1-5
v_call: TRBV28
cdr3_aa: ASSLGEVFSNQPQH

d_call: TRBD1
j_call: TRBJ2-4
v_call: TRBV5-1
cdr3_aa: ASSVGQENIQY

d_call: TRBD1
j_call: TRBJ1-1
v_call: TRBV10-3
cdr3_aa: AISGGQLNTEAF

d_call: NA
j_call: TRBJ2-5
v_call: TRBV5-1
cdr3_aa: ASSPQVVQETQY

d_call: NA
j_call: TRBJ1-1
v_call: TRBV19
cdr3_aa: ASSHRGTGSNTEAF

d_call: NA
j_call: TRBJ1-1
v_call: TRBV7-8
cdr3_aa: ASSLAGAGTEAF

d_call: NA
j_call: TRBJ1-3
v_call: TRBV19
cdr3_aa: ASSIAGLGNTIF

d_call: TRBD2
j_call: TRBJ2-3
v_call: TRBV19
cdr3_aa: ASSKWASGRTDTQY

d_call: NA
j_call: TRBJ2-1
v_call: TRBV5-6
cdr3_aa: ASSWGLGEQF

d_call: TRBD1
j_call: TRBJ1-1
v_call: TRBV27
cdr3_aa: ASTRQGANSEAF

d_call: TRBD2
j_call: TRBJ2-1
v_call: TRBV9
cdr3_aa: AGSVDIGGASGSYNEQF

d_call: TRBD2
j_call: TRBJ2-3
v_call: TRBV2
cdr3_aa: ASRSGSDTDTQY

d_call: NA
j_call: TRBJ2-7
v_call: TRBV6-5
cdr3_aa: ASSHYATSIYEQY

d_call: NA
j_call: TRBJ2-1
v_call: TRBV5-1
cdr3_aa: ASSQQGSYNEQF

d_call: TRBD2
j_call: TRBJ2-2
v_call: TRBV9
cdr3_aa: ASSTGTSGWGGELF

d_call: NA
j_call: TRBJ1-2
v_call: TRBV6-5
cdr3_aa: ASVGRDYGYT

d_call: TRBD2
j_call: TRBJ2-7
v_call: TRBV27
cdr3_aa: ASSESGGEQY

d_call: NA
j_call: TRBJ2-3
v_call: TRBV5-1
cdr3_aa: ASSLVAVYGSGAGDTQY

d_call: TRBD1
j_call: TRBJ2-5
v_call: TRBV15
cdr3_aa: ATSREGTGVSETQY

d_call: NA
j_call: TRBJ1-5
v_call: TRBV28
cdr3_aa: ASRGLSNQPQH

d_call: TRBD1
j_call: TRBJ2-7
v_call: TRBV15
cdr3_aa: ATSRTRTGDSYEQY

d_call: TRBD2
j_call: TRBJ2-1
v_call: TRBV4-1
cdr3_aa: ASSQAGGSVRQSYNEQF

d_call: NA
j_call: TRBJ1-2
v_call: TRBV18
cdr3_aa: ASSPRTQEGYT

d_call: NA
j_call: TRBJ1-1
v_call: TRBV11-2
cdr3_aa: AIGGGRENTEAF

d_call: NA
j_call: TRBJ2-3
v_call: TRBV27
cdr3_aa: ASRAGRFTDTQY

d_call: NA
j_call: TRBJ1-1
v_call: TRBV28
cdr3_aa: ASSLSGATEAF

d_call: TRBD1
j_call: TRBJ2-2
v_call: TRBV6-5
cdr3_aa: ASSRDRSTGELF

d_call: NA
j_call: TRBJ2-7
v_call: TRBV12-2
cdr3_aa: ASRLVAHKLGTGTYEQY

d_call: TRBD1
j_call: TRBJ1-4
v_call: TRBV14
cdr3_aa: ASSQNRGDEKLF

d_call: NA
j_call: TRBJ2-7
v_call: TRBV11-3
cdr3_aa: ASSSSGIQAYEQY

d_call: NA
j_call: TRBJ1-2
v_call: TRBV4-1
cdr3_aa: ASSQEGGRDYGYT

d_call: TRBD2
j_call: TRBJ2-5
v_call: TRBV9
cdr3_aa: ARPVDGRGETQY

d_call: NA
j_call: TRBJ1-3
v_call: TRBV18
cdr3_aa: ASSENTIY

d_call: TRBD2
j_call: TRBJ2-1
v_call: TRBV5-6
cdr3_aa: ASSWSLAGVYNEQF

d_call: NA
j_call: TRBJ2-3
v_call: TRBV4-1
cdr3_aa: ASSQGLSTDTQY

d_call: NA
j_call: TRBJ2-2
v_call: TRBV19
cdr3_aa: ASSINAELELFDTGELF

d_call: NA
j_call: TRBJ2-5
v_call: TRBV7-9
cdr3_aa: ASSSPGAMETQY

d_call: NA
j_call: TRBJ1-1
v_call: TRBV19
cdr3_aa: ASSLTGTWAF

d_call: TRBD1
j_call: TRBJ1-2
v_call: TRBV28
cdr3_aa: ASIRGILNYGYT

d_call: NA
j_call: TRBJ1-5
v_call: TRBV6-6
cdr3_aa: ASSYSYTGDQPQH

d_call: NA
j_call: TRBJ2-7
v_call: TRBV4-1
cdr3_aa: ASSQGTGREQY

d_call: TRBD1
j_call: TRBJ2-1
v_call: TRBV29-1
cdr3_aa: SEGQGTSYNEQF